The 14 T cell receptor beta chains below were found in one sample sequenced in a study of blood T cell repertoires in COVID-19. Sequencing used immunoSEQ multiplex PCR; TCRdb keeps in-frame clones, though not all of them. The table shows a few hundred thousand clones, with over 75% occurring only once. Sequenced: PBMCs or T cells enriched from blood (not recorded which). The receptors shown here come from a man between 25 and 39 years old who had recovered from COVID-19.

This clone has just one count. V gene TRBV4-2 combines with J gene TRBJ1-2, with D maybe TRBD1 (5 bases). Trimming took off 1 base at V and 6 bases at J, with 15 bases between the two ends. The CDR3 sequence is 15 residues long. Germline CDR1 is LGHNA and CDR2 is YNFKEQ. CDR3 nucleotide sequence: TGTGCCAGCAGCCAAGTAGGGATTCAGGGTGATGGCTACACCTTC. Translation gives CASSQVGIQGDGYTF.

Concerning this clone itself: The junction and the germline gene differ at one end; a read error may be behind it. The CDR3 region has the DNA TGTGCCAGCAGTTACGGACAAACTAATGAAAAGCTGTTTTTT. It specifies CASSYGQTNEKLFF. The chain links TRBV6-5 to TRBJ1-4, with D possibly being TRBD1 (5 bases). The CDR3 sequence is 14 residues long. Germline V lookup: CDR1 MNHEY, CDR2 SVGAGI.

The chain joins TRBV4-1 to TRBJ1-2, with D possibly being TRBD1 (6 bases). The CDR3 has 15 amino acids. Germline CDR1 MGHRA, CDR2 YSYEKL. Trimming took off 4 bases at V and 4 bases at J, with 16 bases between the two ends. For the CDR3, the DNA is TGCGCCAGCAGCCCTTCCAGGGGATTGGGCTATGGCTACACCTTC. Protein product: CASSPSRGLGYGYTF.

The chain joins TRBV5-1 to TRBJ2-5; D not certain. The CDR3 loop spans 16 amino acids. Germline values: CDR1 SGHRS, CDR2 YFSETQ. V lost 0 bases to trimming and J lost 3 bases, with 15 bases between them. In DNA form, the CDR3 reads TGCGCCAGCAGCTTGGTGGTGGGCTCCATCGAAGAGACCCAGTACTTC. It codes for CASSLVVGSIEETQYF.

This clone was counted a single time. The chain recombines TRBV10-3 with TRBJ2-1; 12 nucleotides line up with TRBD2. Germline CDR1 ENHRY, CDR2 SYGVKD. V shed 1 base, J shed 2 bases, and the junction held 3 bases outside the gene matches. There are 17 residues in the CDR3. In nucleotides, the CDR3 is TGTGCCATCAGTGAGTTGACTAGCGGGAGCGCCTACAATGAGCAGTTCTTC. The encoded protein is CAISELTSGSAYNEQFF.

The gene calls are TRBV12-3 or TRBV12-4 and TRBJ1-6; 8 bases fit TRBD1. The CDR3 totals 13 residues. V lost 6 bases to trimming and J lost 12 bases; unmatched junction nucleotides: 7. The CDR3 region is CASRGQEFGPLHF. CDR3 nucleotide sequence: TGTGCCAGCAGGGGACAGGAGTTTGGACCCCTCCACTTT.

The chain joins TRBV5-1 to TRBJ2-3; 8 bases agree with TRBD2. V lost 4 bases and J lost 2; bases outside the gene matches: 3. The germline gives CDR1 SGHRS, CDR2 YFSETQ. This CDR3 has 14 residues. The CDR3 sequence: CASSRTSPTDTQYF. CDR3 DNA: TGCGCCAGCAGCCGGACTAGCCCCACAGATACGCAGTATTTT.

The chain combines TRBV2 with TRBJ1-5, with D uncertain. V lost 0 bases and J 8 bases, leaving 5 bases between the germline ends. CDR1 SNHLY and CDR2 FYNNEI come from the germline V gene. This CDR3 region has 12 residues. The CDR3 sequence: CASSEASEPQHF. DNA for the CDR3: TGTGCCAGCAGTGAAGCAAGCGAGCCCCAGCATTTT.

This chain uses TRBV2 with TRBJ2-5, with D tentatively TRBD2 (6 bases). The germline V and J ends were trimmed by 7 bases and 5 bases, with 29 bases remaining between them. Germline V gene sequence: CDR1 SNHLY, CDR2 FYNNEI. This CDR3 contains 18 residues. The CDR3 spells CASKRTNWASAPGETQYF. CDR3 bases: TGTGCCAGCAAAAGGACAAACTGGGCTAGCGCCCCAGGCGAGACCCAGTACTTC.

The chain joins TRBV6-6 to TRBJ2-1; weak D call: TRBD2 (6 bases). The ends were cut back, 11 bases at V and 1 base at J, with 15 bases in the middle. CDR1 MNHNY and CDR2 SVGAGI come from the germline V gene (reference sequence). The CDR3 has 14 residues. Here the CDR3 DNA reads TGTGCCGGGGGGTCAACAAGATCCTACAATGAGCAGTTCTTC. It yields the protein CAGGSTRSYNEQFF.

CDR3 sequence reads: CASRALGPKETQYF. Here the CDR3 DNA reads TGTGCCAGCAGGGCACTAGGCCCTAAGGAGACCCAGTACTTC. The chain combines TRBV14 with TRBJ2-5, with TRBD2 as a possible D gene (5 bases). The germline gives CDR1 SGHDN, CDR2 FVKESK. This CDR3 has 14 residues. V lost 6 bases and J lost 5, with 16 bases in between.

This clone was counted a few times. The chain has TRBV5-1 and TRBJ1-2; TRBD1 is a possible D gene (5 bases). Trimming left V 4 bases short and J 4 bases short, with 11 bases between. There are 13 residues in the CDR3. Germline V CDR1 and CDR2: SGHRS, YFSETQ. For the CDR3, the DNA is TGCGCCAGCAGCCCCGGGGGGTCCTATGGCTACACCTTC. The encoded protein is CASSPGGSYGYTF. Full variable domain (remainder filled in from reference TRBV5-1 and TRBJ1-2): KAGVTQTPRYLIKTRGQQVTLSCSPISGHRSVSWYQQTPGQGLQFLFEYFSETQRNKGNFPGRFSGRQFSNSRSEMNVSTLELGDSALYLCASSPGGSYGYTFGSGTRLTVV.

This chain joins TRBV5-6 and TRBJ2-5, with D unresolved. The CDR3 totals 12 residues. Per germline, CDR1 SGHDT and CDR2 YYEEEE. Deletions cut 2 bases from V and 7 bases from J, with 9 bases between. In DNA, the CDR3 is TGTGCCAGCAGCTTTCGGTTTGGGACCCAGTACTTC. Translation gives CASSFRFGTQYF.

The J gene is TRBJ1-5, the V gene TRBV15; D may be TRBD1 (6 bases). The CDR3 contains 13 residues. V dropped 9 bases and J dropped 4 bases, with 13 bases sitting between them. Germline V lookup: CDR1 LNHNV, CDR2 YYDKDF (reference sequence). This CDR3 reads CATNREQNQPQHF. CDR3 DNA sequence: TGTGCCACTAACAGGGAGCAGAATCAGCCCCAGCATTTT. Full variable domain (missing parts from reference TRBV15 and TRBJ1-5): DAMVIQNPRYQVTQFGKPVTLSCSQTLNHNVMYWYQQKSSQAPKLLFHYYDKDFNNEADTPDNFQSRRPNTSFCFLDIRSPGLGDTAMYLCATNREQNQPQHFGDGTRLSIL.